A selection of T cell receptor beta chains follows, all from one sample in a study of cytomegalovirus exposure and HLA in healthy donors. Repertoires were generated with immunoSEQ multiplex PCR, while TCRdb's copy carries only in-frame clones and drops some. The data contain about 91,000 clones, about nine tenths of them seen just once; the ten biggest clones take up 8% to 10%. Material for sequencing was PBMCs. These receptors were collected from a man under 40 in good health and CMV-seropositive. Each CDR3 is given with its conserved first and last residue. The D gene is left open where the match is weak. Some rows have no size entry. The others give once, few or many, or a class for an expanded clone.

clone size	V gene	D gene	J gene	CDR3 protein	CDR3 DNA
NA	TRBV5-1	TRBD1	TRBJ1-1	CASRSGTGGITEAFF	TGCGCCAGCCGCTCCGGGACAGGGGGAATCACTGAAGCTTTCTTT
NA	TRBV9	NA	TRBJ2-3	CASSVDKGVDTQYF	TGTGCCAGCAGCGTAGATAAGGGGGTAGATACGCAGTATTTT
NA	TRBV28	TRBD1	TRBJ1-1	CASSSQGAAVDTEAFF	TGTGCCAGCAGTTCTCAGGGGGCCGCGGTAGACACTGAAGCTTTCTTT
few	TRBV6-6	NA	TRBJ2-5	CASSKGSVETQYF	TGTGCCAGCAGTAAAGGGAGTGTAGAGACCCAGTACTTC
NA	TRBV6-4	NA	TRBJ2-1	CASSDLASSYNEQFF	TGTGCCAGCAGTGACCTAGCGAGCTCCTACAATGAGCAGTTCTTC
NA	TRBV5-1	NA	TRBJ2-7	CASSQLGKYYEQYF	TGCGCCAGCAGCCAACTCGGGAAATACTACGAGCAGTACTTC
NA	TRBV29-1	TRBD1	TRBJ2-3	CSVVGTGLNTQYF	TGCAGCGTGGTGGGGACAGGGTTAAATACGCAGTATTTT
NA	TRBV5-1	TRBD1	TRBJ2-7	CASSSTGTGWEWEQYF	TGCGCCAGCAGCAGTACCGGGACAGGGTGGGAGTGGGAGCAGTACTTC
NA	TRBV28	TRBD1	TRBJ1-1	CASRELQGAKYNTEAFF	TGTGCCAGCCGAGAACTTCAGGGGGCTAAGTACAACACTGAAGCTTTCTTT
NA	TRBV5-4	NA	TRBJ1-3	CASSFDGGGNTIYF	TGTGCCAGCAGCTTTGACGGAGGAGGGAACACCATATATTTT
NA	TRBV5-4	TRBD2	TRBJ2-3	CASSSRLARDTQYF	TGTGCCAGCAGCTCCAGACTAGCGAGAGATACGCAGTATTTT
NA	TRBV19	NA	TRBJ2-5	CASSIRGFHALAEQETQYF	TGTGCCAGTAGTATACGAGGCTTTCACGCATTAGCGGAACAAGAGACCCAGTACTTC
NA	TRBV19	NA	TRBJ1-2	CASSPDTVPNYGYTF	TGTGCCAGTAGTCCCGACACAGTACCTAACTATGGCTACACCTTC
NA	TRBV29-1	NA	TRBJ2-4	CSVSQGSGFGVAKNIQYF	TGCAGCGTTAGCCAGGGCAGTGGTTTTGGGGTAGCCAAAAACATTCAGTACTTC
NA	TRBV9	NA	TRBJ2-5	CASSVDPGVVETQYF	TGTGCCAGCAGCGTAGATCCGGGGGTTGTAGAGACCCAGTACTTC
NA	TRBV28	NA	TRBJ2-1	CASSLSQTGLSWFF	TGTGCCAGCAGTTTATCCCAAACAGGGCTGTCATGGTTCTTC
NA	TRBV9	NA	TRBJ2-7	CASSVNPWGPYEQYF	TGTGCCAGCAGCGTAAACCCGTGGGGCCCCTACGAGCAGTACTTC
NA	TRBV6-1	NA	TRBJ1-1	CASSPTGSEAFF	TGTGCCAGCAGTCCTACAGGGTCTGAAGCTTTCTTT
NA	TRBV6-1	NA	TRBJ2-5	CASSEARAGVETQYF	TGTGCCAGCAGTGAAGCGCGAGCAGGGGTGGAGACCCAGTACTTC
NA	TRBV4-1	NA	TRBJ1-3	CASSQGSLGGNTIYF	TGCGCCAGCAGCCAAGGCAGCCTAGGTGGAAACACCATATATTTT
NA	TRBV14	NA	TRBJ2-1	CASSQDPDNEQFF	TGTGCCAGCAGCCAAGACCCAGACAATGAGCAGTTCTTC
once	TRBV5-1	TRBD2	TRBJ2-1	CASSEALAGQEQFF	TGCGCCAGCAGCGAAGCGCTAGCGGGCCAAGAGCAGTTCTTC
NA	TRBV29-1	NA	TRBJ1-2	CSVEDPWGDRGKTNYGYTF	TGCAGCGTTGAAGATCCCTGGGGGGATCGGGGGAAGACTAACTATGGCTACACCTTC
NA	TRBV2	NA	TRBJ2-7	CASSGTYEQYF	TGTGCCTCATCGGGGACCTACGAGCAGTACTTC
NA	TRBV11-3	TRBD2	TRBJ2-1	CASSFQAGVDYNEQFF	TGTGCCAGCAGCTTTCAAGCGGGAGTAGACTACAATGAGCAGTTCTTC
NA	TRBV7-7	NA	TRBJ2-5	CASSAQLTAETQYF	TGTGCTAGCAGCGCTCAGCTGACAGCAGAGACCCAGTACTTC
NA	TRBV27	NA	TRBJ2-1	CASSSQGYNEQFF	TGTGCCAGCAGTTCTCAGGGTTACAATGAGCAGTTCTTC
NA	TRBV19	NA	TRBJ1-5	CASSIYLSNQPQHF	TGTGCCAGTAGTATCTATCTTAGCAATCAGCCCCAGCATTTT
NA	TRBV5-1	NA	TRBJ2-7	CASSLTSDYEQYF	TGCGCCAGCAGCCTAACTAGTGACTACGAGCAGTACTTC
NA	TRBV6-6	TRBD1	TRBJ1-1	CASSVRDREIALF	TGTGCCAGCAGCGTACGGGACAGGGAGATTGCCCTCTTT
NA	TRBV15	NA	TRBJ2-2	CATSRDVGLAGELFF	TGTGCCACCAGCAGAGATGTGGGACTTGCCGGGGAGCTGTTTTTT
NA	TRBV28	NA	TRBJ1-3	CASSPRTETNTIYF	TGTGCCAGCAGCCCCCGGACAGAGACAAACACCATATATTTT
NA	TRBV28	NA	TRBJ2-7	CASSLRRLGGFYYEQYF	TGTGCCAGCAGTTTAAGGCGTCTGGGAGGTTTTTACTACGAGCAGTACTTC
NA	TRBV5-1	NA	TRBJ2-5	CASSAGPGRETQYF	TGCGCCAGCAGCGCGGGCCCTGGCAGAGAGACCCAGTACTTC
NA	TRBV18	NA	TRBJ2-7	CASSPPSQGAYEQYF	TGTGCCAGCTCACCACCGAGCCAGGGTGCCTACGAGCAGTACTTC
NA	TRBV7-8	TRBD1	TRBJ2-7	CASTPDRGTYEQYF	TGTGCCAGCACTCCGGACAGGGGGACCTACGAGCAGTACTTC
NA	TRBV7-2	NA	TRBJ1-1	CASSFDRENTEAFF	TGTGCCAGCAGCTTCGACCGGGAAAACACTGAAGCTTTCTTT
NA	TRBV6-1	NA	TRBJ1-2	CASSEAGGGANYGYTF	TGTGCCAGCAGTGAAGCGGGAGGGGGAGCTAACTATGGCTACACCTTC
NA	TRBV6-5	TRBD1	TRBJ2-5	CASSYMGQAQETQYF	TGTGCCAGCAGTTACATGGGACAGGCTCAAGAGACCCAGTACTTC
NA	TRBV27	NA	TRBJ2-5	CATSRSTGRQETQYF	TGTGCCACCTCCAGGTCGACAGGACGCCAAGAGACCCAGTACTTC
NA	TRBV5-1	TRBD1	TRBJ2-5	CASSLGGAETQYF	TGCGCCAGCAGCTTAGGGGGCGCGGAGACCCAGTACTTC
NA	TRBV21-1	NA	TRBJ1-1	CASSKPREGGPFLTEAFF	TGTGCCAGCAGCAAACCCAGGGAGGGGGGTCCCTTTCTCACTGAAGCTTTCTTT
once	TRBV27	TRBD1	TRBJ2-2	CASRGQGSTGELFF	TGTGCCAGCAGGGGACAGGGTAGCACCGGGGAGCTGTTTTTT
NA	TRBV29-1	TRBD2	TRBJ2-3	CSARGGTDTQYF	TGCAGCGCTCGGGGGGGCACAGATACGCAGTATTTT
NA	TRBV5-4	NA	TRBJ2-3	CASSSSSGGRSDTQYF	TGTGCCAGCAGTAGTTCGTCCGGGGGACGATCAGATACGCAGTATTTT